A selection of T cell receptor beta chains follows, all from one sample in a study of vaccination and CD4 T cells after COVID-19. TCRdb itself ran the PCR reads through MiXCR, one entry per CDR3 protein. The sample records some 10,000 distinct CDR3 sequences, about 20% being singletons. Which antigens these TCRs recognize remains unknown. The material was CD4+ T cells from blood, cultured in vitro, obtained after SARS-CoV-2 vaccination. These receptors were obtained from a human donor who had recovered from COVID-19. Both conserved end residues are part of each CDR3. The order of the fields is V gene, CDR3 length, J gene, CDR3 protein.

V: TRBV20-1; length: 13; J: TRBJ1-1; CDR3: CSPRGRRNTEAFF
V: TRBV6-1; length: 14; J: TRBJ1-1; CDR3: CASNLRDTGFEAFF
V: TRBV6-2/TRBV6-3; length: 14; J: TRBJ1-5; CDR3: CASSYSSWTQPQHF
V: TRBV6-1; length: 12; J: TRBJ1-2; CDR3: CASSQISGGYTF
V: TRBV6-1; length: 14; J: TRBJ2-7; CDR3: CASKTGTSGYEQYF
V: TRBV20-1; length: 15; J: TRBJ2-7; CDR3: CSASSRLKNSYEQYF
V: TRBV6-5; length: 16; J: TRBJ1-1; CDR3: CASSYSGQGDKTEAFF
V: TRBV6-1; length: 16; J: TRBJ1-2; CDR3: CASSAPGNLEFYGYTF
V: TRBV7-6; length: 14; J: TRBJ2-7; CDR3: CASSGREPTYEQYF
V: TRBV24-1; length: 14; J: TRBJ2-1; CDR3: CATSDSTGVWEQFF
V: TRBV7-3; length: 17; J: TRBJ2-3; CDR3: CASSLSMAGGPQDTQYF
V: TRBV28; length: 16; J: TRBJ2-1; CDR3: CAIVSSGGSSYNEQFF
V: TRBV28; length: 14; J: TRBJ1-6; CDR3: CASRWFGANSPLHF
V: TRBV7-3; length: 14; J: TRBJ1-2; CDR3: CASSSDSNGYGYTF
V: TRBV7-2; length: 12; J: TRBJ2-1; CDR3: CASSPSVSEQFF
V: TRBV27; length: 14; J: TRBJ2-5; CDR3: CASSFWQNQETQYF
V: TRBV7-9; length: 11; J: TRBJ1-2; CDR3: CASSLFGGYTF
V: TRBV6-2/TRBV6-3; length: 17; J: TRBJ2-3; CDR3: CASSYSRGGRSTDTQYF
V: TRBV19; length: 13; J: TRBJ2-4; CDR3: CASSPRGGNIQYF
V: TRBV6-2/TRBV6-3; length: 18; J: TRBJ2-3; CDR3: CASSYLLGRISSTDTQYF
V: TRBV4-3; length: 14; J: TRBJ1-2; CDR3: CASSQKTGSYGYTF
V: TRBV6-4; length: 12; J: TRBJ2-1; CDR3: CASRTEGGEQFF
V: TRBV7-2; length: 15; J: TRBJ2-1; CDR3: CASSLSPGKNNEQFF
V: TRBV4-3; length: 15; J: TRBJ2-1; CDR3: CASSHGPQGYGEQFF
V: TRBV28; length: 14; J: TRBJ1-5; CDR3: CASRSTGVNQPQHF
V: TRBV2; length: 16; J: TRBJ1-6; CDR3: CASGDSPSSYNSPLHF
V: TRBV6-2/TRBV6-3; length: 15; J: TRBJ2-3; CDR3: CASSSGPISTDTQYF
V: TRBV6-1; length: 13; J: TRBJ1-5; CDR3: CASSEVFVQPQHF
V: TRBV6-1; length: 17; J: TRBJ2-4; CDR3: CASSPRPTGLAKNIQYF
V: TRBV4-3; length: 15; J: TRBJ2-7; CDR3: CASSQDSTGFYEQYF
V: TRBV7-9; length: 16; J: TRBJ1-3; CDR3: CASSLARGANRNTIYF
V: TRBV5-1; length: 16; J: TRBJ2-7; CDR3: CASSLDDYVSAYEQYF
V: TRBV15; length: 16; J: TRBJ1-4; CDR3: CATSRATGTGREKLFF
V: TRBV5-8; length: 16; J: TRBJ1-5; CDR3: CASSLVQEYSNQPQHF
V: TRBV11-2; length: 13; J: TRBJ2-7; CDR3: CASSLLRGGEQYF
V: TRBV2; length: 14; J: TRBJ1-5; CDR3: CASSKQGGGQPQHF
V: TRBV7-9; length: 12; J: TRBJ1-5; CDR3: CASSDRYQPQHF
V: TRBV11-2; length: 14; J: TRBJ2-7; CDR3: CASSLLVGPYEQYF
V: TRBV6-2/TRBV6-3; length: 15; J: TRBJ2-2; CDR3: CASSYATSGGMELFF
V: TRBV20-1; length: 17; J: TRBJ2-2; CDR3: CSALEMWGKLNTGELFF
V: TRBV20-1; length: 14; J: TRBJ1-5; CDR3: CSATTGLSNQPQHF
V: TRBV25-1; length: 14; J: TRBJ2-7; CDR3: CASSESPATYEQYF
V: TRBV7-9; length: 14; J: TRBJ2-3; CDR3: CASSFAGAGDTQYF
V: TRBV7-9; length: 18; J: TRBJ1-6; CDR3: CASSTDSRGSSYNSPLHF
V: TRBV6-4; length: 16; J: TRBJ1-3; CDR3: CASSGTGDFSGNTIYF
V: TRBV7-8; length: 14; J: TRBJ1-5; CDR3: CASSLQGKRQPQHF
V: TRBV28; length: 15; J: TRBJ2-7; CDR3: CASSPGSGGSYEQYF
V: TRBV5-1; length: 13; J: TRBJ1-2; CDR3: CASSPQGRGGYTF
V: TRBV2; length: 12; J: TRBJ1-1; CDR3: CASSDENTEAFF
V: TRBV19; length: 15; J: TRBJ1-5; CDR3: CASTQGGSTHQPQHF